The 30 T cell receptor beta chains presented below share a single source sample, sequenced in a study of blood T cells in healthy people across ages. PCR was performed a second time for about 7 to 12 cycles using a sample-barcoded 5' primer and a J-beta primer mix. Each CDR3 protein is one row after TCRdb ran MiXCR on the 5' RACE reads. The sample holds more than 1,400,000 distinct CDR3 sequences, approximately 40% seen once. Material: blood. These receptors came from a woman between 18 and 30 years old in good health.

The chain uses TRBV7-9 and TRBJ2-2; TRBD1 agrees at 7 bases. Trimming cost V 6 bases and J 6 bases; bases outside gene matches: 7. The germline V gene encodes CDR1 SEHNR and CDR2 FQNEAQ (reference sequence). This CDR3 is built from 14 residues. CDR3 sequence reads: CASSLQGTPGELFF. CDR3 coding DNA: TGTGCCAGCAGTCTACAGGGGACGCCCGGGGAGCTGTTTTTT.

The table lists this clonotype with a few counts. The gene calls are TRBV27 and TRBJ2-4; no clear D. Trimming cost V 5 bases and J 7 bases, with 12 bases left between them. Germline values: CDR1 MNHEY, CDR2 SMNVEV (reference sequence). This CDR3 comprises 13 residues. The CDR3 sequence: CASSPSTRNIQYF. The CDR3 nucleotides are TGTGCCAGCAGTCCTTCGACGAGGAACATTCAGTACTTC.

The gene calls are TRBV6-5 and TRBJ2-7; TRBD2 might be the D (6 bases). Trimming took off 2 bases at V and 3 bases at J, with 8 bases between the two ends. CDR1 and CDR2 (germline): MNHEY, SVGAGI. The CDR3 contains 13 residues. CDR3 amino acids: CASSYGEVYEQYF. CDR3 bases: TGTGCCAGCAGTTACGGGGAGGTCTACGAGCAGTACTTC.

This clonotype has more than one count but fewer than ten. The chain links TRBV28 to TRBJ2-2; D ambiguous. The CDR3 consists of 14 residues. Germline V gene data show CDR1 as MDHEN and CDR2 as SYDVKM. Trimming removed 3 bases at V and 5 bases at J, with 10 bases between. Here the CDR3 reads CASSLSAVTGELFF. Written as DNA, the CDR3 is TGTGCCAGCAGTTTGAGCGCGGTTACCGGGGAGCTGTTTTTT.

This chain links TRBV6-1 with TRBJ1-6; possible D gene TRBD1, 5 bases. The CDR3 extends over 18 amino acids. V lost 5 bases to trimming and J lost 0 bases, with 17 bases between them. Per germline, CDR1 MNHNS and CDR2 SASEGT. CDR3 loop: CASSKTVSYGSYNSPLHF. The CDR3 nucleotides are TGTGCCAGCAGTAAGACAGTTTCCTACGGCTCCTATAATTCACCCCTCCACTTT.

This clonotype was detected only once. The rearrangement uses TRBV21-1 and TRBJ1-2; the table's D call TRBD1 went unverified against the DNA. TRBV21-1 represents a pseudogene. This CDR3 spans 13 amino acids. CDR3 sequence reads: CASSPSGISGYTF. CDR3 DNA: TGTGCCAGCAGCCCATCCGGGATTTCTGGCTACACCTTC.

V gene TRBV2 combines with J gene TRBJ2-1; tentatively, D is TRBD2 (6 bases). The V gene lost 6 bases and the J gene lost 6 bases, with 9 bases spanning the gap. The V gene's germline CDR1 is SNHLY and CDR2 FYNNEI. The CDR3 consists of 12 residues. CDR3 sequence (DNA): TGTGCCAGCAGGATGGGAGGCAATGAGCAGTTCTTC. Translating it yields CASRMGGNEQFF. Looking up the rest from reference TRBV2 and TRBJ2-1 gives the full variable domain: EPEVTQTPSHQVTQMGQEVILRCVPISNHLYFYWYRQILGQKVEFLVSFYNNEISEKSEIFDDQFSVERPDGSNFTLKIRSTKLEDSAMYFCASRMGGNEQFFGPGTRLTVL.

This chain links TRBV5-1 with TRBJ2-5; D perhaps matches TRBD2 (6 bases). This CDR3 region has 13 residues. Between the trimmed V and J ends, which lost 1 base and 5 bases, there was a span of 9 bases. CDR1 is SGHRS and CDR2 is YFSETQ in the germline V gene. CDR3 protein: CASSLPSEETQYF. DNA for the CDR3: TGCGCCAGCAGCTTGCCTAGCGAGGAGACCCAGTACTTC.

This CDR3 reads CASSYSDREGNGYTF. Here the CDR3 DNA reads TGTGCCAGCAGTTACTCTGACAGGGAGGGCAATGGCTACACCTTC. The rearrangement joins TRBV6-6 to TRBJ1-2; TRBD1 matches 7 bases. The CDR3 loop spans 15 amino acids. After removal of 0 bases from V and 6 bases from J, the junction contained 7 bases not matched to a gene. CDR1 is MNHNY and CDR2 is SVGAGI in the germline V gene (reference sequence).

The chain uses TRBV27 and TRBJ1-5; 7 nucleotides align to TRBD1. This CDR3 is built from 15 residues. J gave up 3 bases and V 6 bases, and 8 bases lay outside the gene matches. Germline V gene data show CDR1 as MNHEY and CDR2 as SMNVEV (reference sequence). The chain's CDR3 is CASRGTAGANQPQHF. The CDR3 region has the DNA TGTGCCAGCAGGGGGACAGCCGGGGCCAATCAGCCCCAGCATTTT.

This clonotype has at least ten counts. V gene TRBV7-8 combines with J gene TRBJ1-2; perhaps TRBD1 as D (6 bases). Trimming left V 0 bases short and J 3 bases short, with 11 bases between. The CDR3 runs to 15 residues. CDR1 is SGHVS and CDR2 is FQNEAQ in the germline V gene. This chain's CDR3 is CASSLAAGVDYGYTF. CDR3 nucleotides: TGTGCCAGCAGCTTAGCAGCAGGGGTGGACTATGGCTACACCTTC.

This clonotype was recorded at least ten times. This rearrangement joins TRBV6-5 to TRBJ2-7; tentative D call: TRBD2 (5 bases). CDR3 length: 14 residues. The V and J ends lost 0 bases and 1 base respectively, with 7 bases between them. Germline assignment: CDR1 MNHEY and CDR2 SVGAGI. The CDR3 DNA is TGTGCCAGCAGTTACTCCGGGGTTTCCTACGAGCAGTACTTC. It is translated as CASSYSGVSYEQYF.

This chain joins TRBV3-1 and TRBJ2-7; maybe TRBD1 (5 bases). Germline CDR1 reads LGHDT; CDR2 reads YNNKEL (reference sequence). The CDR3 spans 14 residues. Trimming cost V 0 bases and J 8 bases, with 14 bases left between them. The CDR3 here is CASSQDWGRKQQYF. In nucleotides, the CDR3 is TGTGCCAGCAGCCAAGATTGGGGCCGTAAGCAGCAGTACTTC.

This clonotype was recorded a few times. The V call is TRBV14, the J call TRBJ2-3; TRBD1 matches at 9 bases. Germline assignment: CDR1 SGHDN and CDR2 FVKESK. Germline trimming cut 3 bases from V and 3 bases from J; bases unmatched to any gene: 7. This CDR3 region has 16 residues. The CDR3 DNA is TGTGCCAGCAGCCAGGGACAGGGATGGTTTACAGATACGCAGTATTTT. As protein: CASSQGQGWFTDTQYF. Using reference TRBV14 and TRBJ2-3 for the parts outside the CDR3, the full variable domain is EAGVTQFPSHSVIEKGQTVTLRCDPISGHDNLYWYRRVMGKEIKFLLHFVKESKQDESGMPNNRFLAERTGGTYSTLKVQPAELEDSGVYFCASSQGQGWFTDTQYFGPGTRLTVL.

The CDR3 reads CASSRMADITKTSGRATGQETQYF. Written as DNA, the CDR3 is TGTGCCAGCAGTCGAATGGCAGACATCACAAAAACTAGCGGGAGGGCTACGGGACAAGAGACCCAGTACTTC. The chain combines TRBV2 with TRBJ2-5; 13 nucleotides match TRBD2. Looked up from germline, CDR1 is SNHLY and CDR2 is FYNNEI. Unmatched junction bases numbered 29, after V lost 5 bases and J lost 2 bases. The CDR3 sequence is 24 residues long.

The chain is built from TRBV12-3 or TRBV12-4 and TRBJ2-5, with 12 bases identical to TRBD2. The V segment lost 5 bases and the J segment 5 bases; nucleotides outside the gene matches: 3. The CDR3 has 14 amino acids. CDR3 sequence: CASSDGTSGETQYF. The DNA for the CDR3 is TGTGCCAGCAGTGACGGGACTAGCGGGGAGACCCAGTACTTC.

This clonotype appeared once. The chain has TRBV11-1 and TRBJ2-3; D not certain. V was clipped by 11 bases and J by 5 bases, with 23 bases between them. From germline, CDR1 is SGHAT and CDR2 FQDESV (reference sequence). The CDR3 runs to 15 residues. CDR3: CASELKLIVGDTQYF. The CDR3 bases are TGTGCCTCAGAACTCAAACTGATAGTGGGAGATACGCAGTATTTT.

This clonotype was counted a few times. This rearrangement joins TRBV20-1 to TRBJ2-3; weak D call: TRBD2 (6 bases). Germline V gives CDR1 DFQATT, CDR2 SNEGSKA (reference sequence). V lost 7 bases and J 3 bases, leaving 14 bases between the germline ends. The CDR3 covers 13 residues. The CDR3 here is CSGDSGSTDTQYF. The CDR3, as DNA: TGCAGTGGGGATAGCGGCTCTACAGATACGCAGTATTTT.

The genes are TRBV20-1 and TRBJ2-3, with a possible D match to TRBD2 (5 bases). Per germline, CDR1 DFQATT and CDR2 SNEGSKA (reference sequence). This CDR3 region has 13 residues. Trimming shortened V by 3 bases and J by 6 bases, and 13 bases separated the two germline ends. CDR3 nucleotides: TGCAGTGCTAGCGCCCGGTGGGAGGATACGCAGTATTTT. Residues: CSASARWEDTQYF.

The chain uses TRBV6-7 and TRBJ1-1; no definite D call. TRBV6-7 carries the ORF label, with uncertain function. Trimming stripped 4 bases from V and 9 bases from J, with 6 bases between. The CDR3 sequence is 10 residues long. The CDR3 DNA follows: TGTGCCAGCAGTTCGGGAAAAGCTTTCTTT. It encodes CASSSGKAFF.

V is TRBV9 and J is TRBJ2-7; D is unresolved. This CDR3 contains 14 residues. Looked up from germline, CDR1 is SGDLS and CDR2 is YYNGEE. The V end was cut by 5 bases, the J end by 0 bases, with 12 bases between. The CDR3 is CASSDVFSSYEQYF. DNA for the CDR3: TGTGCCAGCAGTGATGTTTTCAGCTCCTACGAGCAGTACTTC.

This sequence joins TRBV30 and TRBJ1-6, with no clear D. Germline loops: CDR1 GTSNPN, CDR2 SVGIG (reference sequence). CDR3 length: 15 residues. The V end lost 1 base, the J end lost 4 bases, and 11 bases lay between the germline ends. The CDR3 DNA follows: TGTGCCTGGAGTGGGGGAGGCCCTTATAATTCACCCCTCCACTTT. Its translation: CAWSGGGPYNSPLHF.

The rearrangement uses TRBV10-2 and TRBJ2-3; 8 bases align to TRBD1. This CDR3 comprises 13 residues. Germline CDR1 and CDR2: WSHSY and SAAADI. V shed 10 bases, J shed 7 bases, and the junction held 10 bases outside the gene matches. Here the CDR3 reads CATQGAAPNTQYF. The DNA of the CDR3 is TGCGCCACGCAGGGGGCCGCGCCGAATACGCAGTATTTT.

J is TRBJ2-5 and V is TRBV7-9; a possible D gene is TRBD1 (6 bases). The DNA end favors TRBJ2-7, so the J call may be wrong. This CDR3 is 13 amino acids long. Germline V gene sequence: CDR1 SEHNR, CDR2 FQNEAQ (reference sequence). CDR3 in amino acids: CASSVVTGIEQYF. CDR3 coding DNA: TGTGCCAGCAGCGTGGTTACAGGGATCGAGCAGTACTTC.

The V call is TRBV12-5, the J call TRBJ2-7, with D perhaps TRBD2 (6 bases). The CDR3 consists of 17 residues. Germline CDR1 LGHNT, CDR2 FRNRAP. V lost 0 bases, J lost 7 bases, and 22 bases lay in between. CDR3 bases: TGTGCTAGTGGTTTGGTACTTCCCCCAGCGCACCGGGAGGAGCAGTACTTC. It encodes CASGLVLPPAHREEQYF.

This clonotype has just a few counts. V usage is TRBV29-1 and J usage is TRBJ1-1; no clear D. Looked up from germline, CDR1 is SQVTM and CDR2 is ANQGSEA. CDR3 size: 13 residues. DNA of the CDR3: TGCAGTGGGAAAGCGGATCTAAGTACTGAAGCTTTCTTT. Translation: CSGKADLSTEAFF.

J is TRBJ2-3 and V is TRBV20-1; 10 nucleotides line up with TRBD2. V gave up 2 bases and J gave up 5 bases; unmatched junction bases: 7. The CDR3 spans 15 residues. CDR1 DFQATT and CDR2 SNEGSKA come from the germline V gene (reference sequence). CDR3 region: CSARTSGGARDTQYF. For the CDR3, the DNA is TGCAGTGCTAGAACCAGCGGGGGGGCTAGAGATACGCAGTATTTT.

This sequence joins TRBV27 and TRBJ2-2; 8 bases agree with TRBD1. Germline CDR1 is MNHEY and CDR2 is SMNVEV (reference sequence). V gave up 6 bases and J gave up 3 bases; unmatched junction bases: 9. The CDR3 consists of 16 residues. CDR3: CASRSGGYWDTGELFF. The CDR3 region has the DNA TGTGCCAGCAGGTCAGGGGGCTATTGGGACACCGGGGAGCTGTTTTTT.

This chain joins TRBV20-1 and TRBJ2-7, with TRBD2 matching over 7 bases. This CDR3 has 16 amino acids. Germline V gene data show CDR1 as DFQATT and CDR2 as SNEGSKA (reference sequence). Trimming took 3 bases from V and 5 from J; bases not matched to a gene: 16. The DNA for the CDR3 is TGCAGTGCTAGGGGTACCTTGTGGCGGGAGAAACACGAGCAGTACTTC. Translating gives CSARGTLWREKHEQYF.

A few counts support this clonotype. The CDR3 coding sequence is TGCAGTGCTAGAGTGACGGTGAACACTGAAGCTTTCTTT. Translating gives CSARVTVNTEAFF. The rearrangement joins TRBV20-1 to TRBJ1-1; D is unresolved. This CDR3 is 13 amino acids long. Trimming removed 1 base at V and 0 bases at J, with 6 bases between. From germline, CDR1 is DFQATT and CDR2 SNEGSKA (reference sequence).